A selection of T cell receptor beta chains follows, all from one sample in a study of shared T cell receptors in the human thymus. Clones were read by immunoSEQ multiplex PCR, and TCRdb kept only the in-frame ones, dropping some. Found here are about 660,000 clones, roughly 88% of them singletons; the top ten hold approximately 0.011%. These data also formed part of another study, on human thymus T cells.

Sequenced sample: thymocytes. Every receptor here comes from a boy in the first two years of life with a congenital heart defect. Both conserved end residues are part of each CDR3. D genes are given only for firm matches. Size tells how often a clone was seen (once, few, many) or the class of an expanded clone, and some rows leave it out.

TRBJ2-5,TRBV11-2,TRBD2,.,CASSSSSGILQETQYF,TGTGCCAGCAGCTCGTCTAGCGGGATACTACAAGAGACCCAGTACTTC
TRBJ2-1,TRBV6-4,TRBD1,.,CASSPGDRWSYNEQFF,TGTGCCAGCAGTCCCGGGGACAGGTGGTCTTACAATGAGCAGTTCTTC
TRBJ2-7,TRBV2,TRBD2,.,CASSAPKIAAGGEQYF,TGTGCCAGCAGTGCACCCAAGATTGCGGCGGGGGGGGAGCAGTACTTC
TRBJ2-2,TRBV2,.,.,CASSEDWTGELFF,TGTGCCAGCAGTGAAGACTGGACCGGGGAGCTGTTTTTT
TRBJ1-2,TRBV18,.,.,CASSPTGLKRHGYTF,TGTGCCAGCTCACCCACAGGGTTAAAGCGACATGGCTACACCTTC
TRBJ2-2,TRBV19,TRBD2,.,CASSLTHLAGAPVWRVTGELFF,TGTGCCAGTAGTCTCACCCACCTAGCGGGAGCTCCCGTTTGGCGTGTGACCGGGGAGCTGTTTTTT
TRBJ2-3,TRBV29-1,TRBD2,.,CSACWADAGGADTQYF,TGCAGCGCATGTTGGGCCGATGCGGGAGGGGCCGATACGCAGTATTTT
TRBJ2-7,TRBV2,TRBD1,.,CASSETWTGSYEQYF,TGTGCCAGCAGTGAAACCTGGACAGGGTCCTACGAGCAGTACTTC
TRBJ2-7,TRBV27,.,.,CASSLSISVPNHEQYF,TGTGCCAGCAGTTTATCGATCTCGGTCCCGAACCACGAGCAGTACTTC
TRBJ2-7,TRBV5-4,TRBD2,.,CASSPERGLGYEQYF,TGTGCCAGCAGCCCCGAGCGGGGGCTGGGCTACGAGCAGTACTTC
TRBJ2-7,TRBV28,.,.,CASSPPPGGTYEQYF,TGTGCCAGCAGTCCCCCCCCGGGGGGCACCTACGAGCAGTACTTC
TRBJ2-1,TRBV5-6,TRBD2,.,CASSYQGGAGGCGNEQFF,TGTGCCAGCAGCTACCAGGGTGGTGCGGGAGGGTGTGGCAATGAGCAGTTCTTC
TRBJ2-2,TRBV14,TRBD2,few,CASSHGSGDGELFF,TGTGCCAGCAGCCACGGCAGCGGGGACGGGGAGCTGTTTTTT
TRBJ2-1,TRBV18,.,.,CASSPPWGTSNNEQFF,TGTGCCAGCTCACCACCCTGGGGGACAAGTAACAATGAGCAGTTCTTC
TRBJ1-1,TRBV4-1,TRBD1,.,CASSPWTGGTEAFF,TGCGCCAGCAGCCCGTGGACAGGGGGGACTGAAGCTTTCTTT
TRBJ2-3,TRBV11-2,.,.,CASSPIADTQYF,TGTGCCAGCAGCCCAATTGCAGATACGCAGTATTTT
TRBJ2-5,TRBV5-1,.,.,CASSATHIQETQYF,TGCGCCAGCAGCGCCACACATATCCAAGAGACCCAGTACTTC
TRBJ2-5,TRBV7-8,.,.,CASWDLTQETQYF,TGTGCCAGCTGGGACTTAACACAAGAGACCCAGTACTTC
TRBJ2-7,TRBV9,.,.,CASSVVAGANEQYF,TGTGCCAGCAGCGTAGTCGCGGGGGCCAACGAGCAGTACTTC
TRBJ1-2,TRBV28,.,.,CASSRPGDPWDYGYTF,TGTGCCAGCAGTCGCCCGGGGGACCCCTGGGACTATGGCTACACCTTC
TRBJ2-7,TRBV19,TRBD1,.,CASSRTGGAYEQYF,TGTGCCAGTAGTCGGACAGGGGGGGCTTACGAGCAGTACTTC
TRBJ2-7,TRBV6-5,.,.,CASSYGVADSYEQYF,TGTGCCAGCAGTTACGGGGTAGCGGACTCCTACGAGCAGTACTTC
TRBJ2-7,TRBV27,TRBD2,.,CASTPRGLAGGSRQYF,TGTGCCAGCACCCCCAGGGGCCTAGCGGGAGGTAGTCGGCAGTACTTC
TRBJ1-1,TRBV30,.,.,CAWRGGGANTEAFF,TGTGCCTGGAGGGGCGGGGGGGCGAACACTGAAGCTTTCTTT
TRBJ2-7,TRBV28,TRBD2,.,CASSFQGTSGTYEQYF,TGTGCCAGCAGTTTCCAGGGGACTAGCGGGACCTACGAGCAGTACTTC
TRBJ2-3,TRBV15,TRBD2,.,CATSRGTSGGTDTQYF,TGTGCCACCAGCAGGGGGACTAGCGGAGGCACAGATACGCAGTATTTT
TRBJ2-5,TRBV7-2,.,.,CASSLAEPAAYQETQYF,TGTGCCAGCAGCTTAGCTGAGCCAGCGGCCTACCAAGAGACCCAGTACTTC
TRBJ1-1,TRBV19,TRBD1,.,CASLETRGLDTEAFF,TGTGCCAGTCTCGAGACCAGGGGGCTGGACACTGAAGCTTTCTTT
TRBJ2-7,TRBV15,TRBD2,.,CATSRDSGLAGYEQYF,TGTGCCACCAGCAGAGATTCGGGACTAGCTGGTTACGAGCAGTACTTC
TRBJ2-7,TRBV12-2,.,.,CASRYDSYYEQYF,TGTGCAAGTCGCTACGACTCGTACTACGAGCAGTACTTC
TRBJ1-4,TRBV28,.,.,CASRGSVGKLFF,TGTGCCAGCAGGGGGAGTGTAGGAAAACTGTTTTTT
TRBJ1-1,TRBV5-4,.,.,CASSSGRAGRTEAFF,TGTGCCAGCAGCTCCGGTAGGGCGGGGAGGACTGAAGCTTTCTTT
TRBJ2-3,TRBV4-3,TRBD2,few,CASSSQASGGGTDTQYF,TGCGCCAGCAGCTCTCAAGCTAGCGGGGGGGGCACAGATACGCAGTATTTT